The 14 T cell receptor beta chains listed next were all sequenced from one sample in a study of blood T cell repertoires in COVID-19. This table comes from immunoSEQ multiplex PCR, and its TCRdb copy is limited to in-frame clones, with some not included. The data show some 220,000 clones, more than 80% seen once. Sequenced input: peripheral blood. Receptors originate from a woman between 25 and 40 years old with COVID-19, enrolled during active disease.

The chain carries TRBV27 and TRBJ1-1, with a tentative D call TRBD1 (5 bases). The CDR3 covers 15 residues. Germline V lookup: CDR1 MNHEY, CDR2 SMNVEV (reference sequence). Trimming pared 7 bases from V and 1 base from J, leaving 16 bases between. CDR3: CASNERGGRNTEAFF. CDR3 DNA: TGTGCCAGCAATGAACGCGGGGGGAGGAACACTGAAGCTTTCTTT.

This chain uses TRBV7-6 with TRBJ1-4, with D possibly matching TRBD1 (6 bases). The CDR3 covers 15 residues. Germline values: CDR1 SGHVS, CDR2 FNYEAQ. Trimming removed 4 bases at V and 7 bases at J, with 16 bases between. Here the CDR3 reads CASSSGAGYSEKLFF. CDR3 nucleotides: TGTGCCAGCAGCTCAGGGGCTGGGTATAGTGAAAAACTGTTTTTT.

This rearrangement joins TRBV7-2 to TRBJ1-2; D gene unclear. The ends were cut back, 5 bases at V and 4 bases at J, with 17 bases in the middle. This CDR3 region has 15 residues. Per germline, CDR1 SGHTA and CDR2 FQGNSA. In DNA, the CDR3 is TGTGCCAGCAGCCCAAGTAGTCTCGGGTCCTATGGCTACACCTTC. It is translated as CASSPSSLGSYGYTF.

V is TRBV29-1 and J is TRBJ2-3, with D tentatively TRBD2 (5 bases). The CDR3 loop spans 15 amino acids. Germline CDR1 SQVTM, CDR2 ANQGSEA. Between the trimmed V and J ends, which lost 6 bases and 1 base, there was a span of 17 bases. For the CDR3, the DNA is TGCAGCGTAACTAGTCGGGGTGGTGGCACAGATACGCAGTATTTT. It specifies CSVTSRGGGTDTQYF.

This clone is a singleton in its sample. This chain connects TRBV5-5 to TRBJ2-3, with TRBD2 as a possible D gene (6 bases). Germline assignment: CDR1 SGHKS and CDR2 YYEKEE (reference sequence). V lost 2 bases, J lost 2 bases, and 18 bases lay in between. There are 17 residues in the CDR3. The CDR3 protein is CASSLGGPGDYTDTQYF. CDR3 coding DNA: TGTGCCAGCAGCTTAGGAGGGCCAGGAGATTACACAGATACGCAGTATTTT.

The gene calls are TRBV11-1 and TRBJ1-4, with D possibly matching TRBD1 (5 bases). There are 14 residues in the CDR3. Deletions cut 6 bases from V and 0 bases from J, with 8 bases between. Per the germline V gene, CDR1 is SGHAT and CDR2 is FQDESV (reference sequence). The CDR3 is CASSWTPTNEKLFF. CDR3 nucleotides: TGTGCCAGCAGTTGGACACCAACTAATGAAAAACTGTTTTTT.

The rearrangement joins TRBV7-3 to TRBJ1-2; 9 bases agree with TRBD1. After removal of 0 bases from V and 4 bases from J, the junction contained 6 bases not matched to a gene. The CDR3 runs 16 residues. Germline assignment: CDR1 SGHTA and CDR2 FQGTGA. The CDR3 protein is CASSLTPTQGAYGYTF. The DNA of the CDR3 is TGTGCCAGCAGCTTAACTCCGACACAGGGGGCCTATGGCTACACCTTC. Full variable domain (rest looked up from reference TRBV7-3 and TRBJ1-2): GAGVSQTPSNKVTEKGKYVELRCDPISGHTALYWYRQSLGQGPEFLIYFQGTGAADDSGLPNDRFFAVRPEGSVSTLKIQRTERGDSAVYLCASSLTPTQGAYGYTFGSGTRLTVV.

The chain links TRBV11-1 to TRBJ2-3; possibly TRBD2 for D (6 bases). CDR3 length equals 17 residues. CDR1 and CDR2 (germline): SGHAT, FQDESV (reference sequence). V was cut by 0 bases and J by 0 bases, with 13 bases left in between. CDR3 coding DNA: TGTGCCAGCAGCTTAGCCGGGGGAATTGTAAGCACAGATACGCAGTATTTT. It codes for CASSLAGGIVSTDTQYF.

This clone occurred a few times. The rearrangement links TRBV3-1 (or the pseudogene TRBV3-2) to TRBJ1-4; D is perhaps TRBD1 (5 bases). V lost 4 bases to trimming and J lost 8 bases, with 17 bases between them. In germline, CDR1 is LGHDT, CDR2 YNNKEL (reference sequence). The CDR3 extends over 15 amino acids. The CDR3 DNA sequence: TGTGCCAGCAGCCGAGCCGGGACTAGAGGAGAAAAACTGTTTTTT. Translated: CASSRAGTRGEKLFF.

The chain is built from TRBV5-1 and TRBJ1-1; D remains ambiguous. Germline assignment: CDR1 SGHRS and CDR2 YFSETQ. The CDR3 sequence is 14 residues long. V was clipped by 0 bases and J by 1 base, with 7 bases between them. The CDR3 nucleotides read TGCGCCAGCAGCTTGGGCCGGGAGAACACTGAAGCTTTCTTT. Encoded protein: CASSLGRENTEAFF.

The rearrangement uses TRBV7-3 and TRBJ2-2, with TRBD2 as a possible D gene (6 bases). Germline CDR1 is SGHTA and CDR2 is FQGTGA. This CDR3 is 16 amino acids long. The V and J ends lost 5 bases and 4 bases respectively, with 17 bases between them. The CDR3 protein is CASSKRAGSSTGELFF. In DNA, the CDR3 is TGTGCCAGCAGCAAACGGGCGGGATCGAGCACCGGGGAGCTGTTTTTT.

J is TRBJ2-1 and V is TRBV18; tentative D call: TRBD2 (6 bases). Germline V gene sequence: CDR1 KGHSH, CDR2 LQKENI. Trimming removed 3 bases from V and 8 bases from J, with 8 bases in between. The CDR3 is 12 amino acids. Here the CDR3 reads CASSPSGDEQFF. CDR3 DNA sequence: TGTGCCAGCTCACCCTCGGGGGATGAGCAGTTCTTC. Looking up the rest from reference TRBV18 and TRBJ2-1 gives the full variable domain: NAGVMQNPRHLVRRRGQEARLRCSPMKGHSHVYWYRQLPEEGLKFMVYLQKENIIDESGMPKERFSAEFPKEGPSILRIQQVVRGDSAAYFCASSPSGDEQFFGPGTRLTVL.

This chain links TRBV7-2 with TRBJ2-5; 8 bases line up with TRBD1. V lost 8 bases and J lost 2; bases outside the gene matches: 4. The CDR3 has 13 amino acids. The V gene's germline CDR1 is SGHTA and CDR2 FQGNSA. In DNA form, the CDR3 reads TGTGCCAGCCAGGGACAGGCGCAAGAGACCCAGTACTTC. The encoded protein is CASQGQAQETQYF.

The V and J genes are TRBV27 and TRBJ2-3; D possibly corresponds to TRBD2 (6 bases). The CDR3 sequence is 14 residues long. V was shortened by 8 bases and J by 3 bases, with 15 bases between the two germline ends. Germline V gives CDR1 MNHEY, CDR2 SMNVEV (reference sequence). Here the CDR3 reads CASAHGSRTDTQYF. In DNA, the CDR3 is TGTGCCAGCGCCCACGGGAGCCGAACAGATACGCAGTATTTT.